A selection of T cell receptor beta chains follows, all from one sample in a study. MiXCR, applied by TCRdb to the 5' RACE reads, yields one record per CDR3 protein. This sample has tens of thousands of distinct CDR3 sequences, with more than 25% found just once. Sequenced: tumor-infiltrating naive CD4+ T cells sorted from the breast tumor. These receptors all come from a female donor with breast cancer. The CDR3 runs from the conserved cysteine through the conserved F or W. Each record gives: CDR3 DNA, CDR3 protein, J gene, D gene, V gene, CDR3 length, clone size. A D gene is named only where the DNA matches it firmly. The size of a clone is reported for some rows only, either as once, few or many, or as a class for expanded clones.

TGTGCCAGCAGCCAAGAAGGCCTAGCGGGAGCCGGAGATACGCAGTATTTT,CASSQEGLAGAGDTQYF,TRBJ2-3,TRBD2,TRBV4-2,17,.
TGTGCCTGGAGTCCCCGGGGGGGGCGCTATGGCTACACCTTC,CAWSPRGGRYGYTF,TRBJ1-2,.,TRBV30,14,few
TGTGCCAGCAGCCACCAGACAGGGTCCTCCTACGAGCAGTACTTC,CASSHQTGSSYEQYF,TRBJ2-7,TRBD1,TRBV7-9,15,.
TGCGCCAGCAGCCGTTCTAGCGGGATAATCACAGATACGCAGTATTTT,CASSRSSGIITDTQYF,TRBJ2-3,TRBD2,TRBV5-1,16,many
TGCGCCAGCAGCTTTTCCTACAATGAGCAGTTCTTC,CASSFSYNEQFF,TRBJ2-1,.,TRBV5-1,12,many
TGCGCCAGCAGCCCCATGGCAGGGGGAAATGAGCAGTTCTTC,CASSPMAGGNEQFF,TRBJ2-1,TRBD1,TRBV5-1,14,few
TGTGCCACCAGTGATGCAAACAAAGGCCTCTATGGCTACACCTTC,CATSDANKGLYGYTF,TRBJ1-2,.,TRBV24-1,15,many
TGCAGTGCTTCGGACAGGGAGGGGTATAATTCACCCCTCCACTTT,CSASDREGYNSPLHF,TRBJ1-6,TRBD1,TRBV20-1,15,many
TGTGCCAGCAGCTTAAACTACGAGCAGTACTTC,CASSLNYEQYF,TRBJ2-7,.,TRBV7-9,11,few
TGCGGTGCCAGCAGGGCTGTTTTAGCTAACTATGGCTACACCTTC,CGASRAVLANYGYTF,TRBJ1-2,.,TRBV20-1,15,.
TGTGCCAGCAGTCCCGGGAATGAGCAGTTCTTC,CASSPGNEQFF,TRBJ2-1,.,TRBV12-3/TRBV12-4,11,many
TGTGCCAGCAGTCTCATTTCCGGGACAGTGAATGAAAAACTGTTTTTT,CASSLISGTVNEKLFF,TRBJ1-4,TRBD1,TRBV6-6,16,once
TGTGCCAGCAGCTTAGCGCTGGGGGATGAGCAGTTCTTC,CASSLALGDEQFF,TRBJ2-1,.,TRBV7-9,13,.
TGCGCCAGCAGCCTAAGCGGGAGGGCACGGGAGCAGTTCTTC,CASSLSGRAREQFF,TRBJ2-1,TRBD2,TRBV5-1,14,few
TGCGCCAGCAGCTTAAACGCAGGGGGGACCTACGAGCAGTACTTC,CASSLNAGGTYEQYF,TRBJ2-7,.,TRBV5-1,15,medium-sized
TGTGCCAGCAGCCCCCGACAGGGGGTATACAATGAGCAGTTCTTC,CASSPRQGVYNEQFF,TRBJ2-1,TRBD1,TRBV7-9,15,few
TGTGCTAGTGGCTTTTCCACAGGGGGCCCCTTGGAGACCCAGTACTTC,CASGFSTGGPLETQYF,TRBJ2-5,TRBD1,TRBV12-5,16,.
TGCGCCAGCAGGACTAGCGGGAGCACAGATACGCAGTATTTT,CASRTSGSTDTQYF,TRBJ2-3,TRBD2,TRBV5-1,14,few
TGTGCCAGCAGCCAAAGGACTAGCGGGAGAAACTACGAGCAGTACTTC,CASSQRTSGRNYEQYF,TRBJ2-7,TRBD2,TRBV5-5,16,.
TGTGCCAGCAGCTCGAGGGCGGGAGTCGGAGCCGGGGAGCTGTTTTTT,CASSSRAGVGAGELFF,TRBJ2-2,TRBD2,TRBV7-9,16,.
TGTGCCAGCAGTTTTGGTAGTCTTTATAGCAATCAGCCCCAGCATTTT,CASSFGSLYSNQPQHF,TRBJ1-5,.,TRBV12-3/TRBV12-4,16,many